What follows are 14 T cell receptor beta chains derived from one specimen sequenced in a study of T-cell reconstitution after alpha-beta-depleted transplantation in children. Preparation of the TCRbeta library was carried out with unique molecular identifiers. MiXCR was run by TCRdb on the PCR reads, yielding one entry per CDR3 protein. The sample includes roughly 300,000 distinct CDR3 sequences, roughly 9.5% seen only once; the top ten take over 9.5%. The sample consisted of PBMCs from the stem cell graft donor, taken from the stem cell graft. The receptors were sampled from a human donor who donated a stem cell graft to a child with SCID.

Ten or more counts support this clonotype. The chain has TRBV7-6 and TRBJ2-3; 9 bases agree with TRBD2. Germline CDR1 reads SGHVS; CDR2 reads FNYEAQ. J was trimmed by 2 bases and V by 4 bases; bases with no gene match: 4. The CDR3 runs to 15 residues. The CDR3 spells CASSSSGGTTDTQYF. The CDR3 DNA reads TGTGCCAGCAGCTCAAGCGGGGGGACCACAGATACGCAGTATTTT.

There are many counts of this clonotype. The rearrangement uses TRBV11-2 and TRBJ2-2, with a weak D call TRBD1 (5 bases). The CDR3 totals 16 residues. Germline V gene sequence: CDR1 SGHAT, CDR2 FQNNGV. Trimming cost V 5 bases and J 1 base, with 14 bases left between them. The CDR3 coding sequence is TGTGCCAGCAGCGAAGGGGCGAGACAGAACACCGGGGAGCTGTTTTTT. This codes for CASSEGARQNTGELFF.

This clonotype was found a few times. The rearrangement links TRBV6-1 to TRBJ1-2; 7 bases map to TRBD1. The J segment lost 4 bases and the V segment lost 5 bases, leaving 7 bases of the junction unmatched. Germline V gives CDR1 MNHNS, CDR2 SASEGT. This CDR3 spans 14 amino acids. This chain's CDR3 is CASSPQQGFYGYTF. CDR3 nucleotide sequence: TGTGCCAGCAGTCCCCAACAGGGGTTCTATGGCTACACCTTC.

This chain uses TRBV20-1 with TRBJ2-7; 12 nucleotides line up with TRBD1. The V gene's germline CDR1 is DFQATT and CDR2 SNEGSKA (reference sequence). This CDR3 comprises 14 residues. V shed 0 bases and J 5 bases; nucleotides not matched to a gene: 2. CDR3 region: CSARDGTGGHEQYF. The CDR3 nucleotides read TGCAGTGCTAGAGATGGGACAGGGGGCCACGAGCAGTACTTC.

This clonotype was observed a handful of times. The chain carries TRBV7-6 and TRBJ1-1; 7 bases match TRBD1. The CDR3 sequence is 12 residues long. J lost 8 bases, V lost 0 bases, and 0 bases had no gene match. Germline loops: CDR1 SGHVS, CDR2 FNYEAQ. In DNA, the CDR3 is TGTGCCAGCAGCTTAGCGGGACAGGAAGCTTTCTTT. Translating it yields CASSLAGQEAFF.

The chain recombines TRBV12-3 or TRBV12-4 with TRBJ1-2, with TRBD1 matching 8 bases. The CDR3 length is 12 residues. The trim removed 4 bases at V and 8 bases at J, leaving 3 bases unmatched. This CDR3 is CASSSGGGGYTF. The CDR3 DNA reads TGTGCCAGCAGTTCAGGGGGCGGAGGCTACACCTTC.

This chain uses TRBV5-1 with TRBJ2-7; D remains ambiguous. Germline-derived CDR1 and CDR2 are SGHRS and YFSETQ. This CDR3 region has 12 residues. Trimming removed 3 bases from V and 1 base from J, with 5 bases in between. This CDR3 reads CASSSYSYEQYF. Written as DNA, the CDR3 is TGCGCCAGCAGCTCATATTCCTACGAGCAGTACTTC. The variable domain in full, with the rest retrieved from reference TRBV5-1 and TRBJ2-7, is KAGVTQTPRYLIKTRGQQVTLSCSPISGHRSVSWYQQTPGQGLQFLFEYFSETQRNKGNFPGRFSGRQFSNSRSEMNVSTLELGDSALYLCASSSYSYEQYFGPGTRLTVT.

The rearrangement uses TRBV7-9 and TRBJ2-7; D is ambiguous. The CDR3 has 12 residues. Germline CDR1 and CDR2: SEHNR and FQNEAQ (reference sequence). The ends were cut back, 1 base at V and 6 bases at J, with 7 bases in the middle. CDR3: CASSLEYSEQYF. Here the CDR3 DNA reads TGTGCCAGCAGCTTAGAATACAGCGAGCAGTACTTC.

This chain uses TRBV12-3 or TRBV12-4 with TRBJ1-5, with D unresolved. CDR3 length: 12 amino acids. V gave up 3 bases and J gave up 7 bases, with 7 bases separating them. CDR3 bases: TGTGCCAGCAGTTTTTTGAACCAGCCCCAGCATTTT. Protein: CASSFLNQPQHF.

This clonotype was counted a few times. The chain uses TRBV5-4 and TRBJ2-3, with D unclear. This CDR3 is 15 amino acids long. The V gene's germline CDR1 is SGHNT and CDR2 YYREEE (reference sequence). Trimming shortened V by 6 bases and J by 1 base, and 15 bases separated the two germline ends. The chain's CDR3 is CASTSRVGGTDTQYF. The CDR3 DNA is TGTGCCAGCACCTCCCGGGTAGGTGGCACAGATACGCAGTATTTT.

This clonotype was counted a few times. The chain employs TRBV20-1 and TRBJ2-2; TRBD2 might be the D (6 bases). The V gene lost 2 bases and the J gene lost 4 bases, with 17 bases spanning the gap. The germline V gene has CDR1 DFQATT and CDR2 SNEGSKA (reference sequence). This CDR3 is built from 16 residues. DNA of the CDR3: TGCAGTGCTAGACTCCTAGGACTACGGGGCACCGGGGAGCTGTTTTTT. This translates into CSARLLGLRGTGELFF.

This clonotype was found many times. CDR3 region: CASSLLGAEAFF. The CDR3 nucleotides are TGCGCCAGCAGCTTGTTGGGAGCTGAAGCTTTCTTT. V and J are TRBV5-1 and TRBJ1-1; D uncertain. Germline loops: CDR1 SGHRS, CDR2 YFSETQ. Trimming took 1 base from V and 6 from J, leaving 7 bases between them. The CDR3 extends over 12 amino acids.

A few counts support this clonotype. This chain uses TRBV7-9 with TRBJ1-1, with D uncertain. Germline V gene lookup returns CDR1 SEHNR and CDR2 FQNEAQ (reference sequence). The CDR3 sequence is 14 residues long. V shed 4 bases and J shed 6 bases, with 15 bases lying between them. The CDR3 region has the DNA TGTGCCAGCAGCTCTGAACAGAACACCCCTGAAGCTTTCTTT. Its translation is CASSSEQNTPEAFF.

The chain carries TRBV20-1 and TRBJ2-5; 7 nucleotides align to TRBD2. Looked up from germline, CDR1 is DFQATT and CDR2 is SNEGSKA (reference sequence). CDR3 length: 14 residues. The V and J ends lost 5 bases and 5 bases, in that order; junction bases with no gene match: 11. The CDR3 nucleotides read TGCAGTGCTCCATTCTGGACCGGGAGGGAGACCCAGTACTTC. Residues: CSAPFWTGRETQYF.